A selection of T cell receptor beta chains follows, all from one sample in a study of spatial heterogeneity in lung cancer. TCRdb re-analysed the 5' RACE reads in MiXCR, keeping a single row per CDR3 protein. The sample consists of approximately 41,000 distinct CDR3 sequences, under 12% of them appearing once. The sample was PBMCs, taken at follow-up. These receptor sequences come from a female donor with early-stage non-small cell lung cancer. Both conserved end residues are part of each CDR3. D genes are given only for firm matches. Some rows mark clone size as missing; the rest say once, few, many or name a class of expanded clone.

TRBD1	TRBJ1-5	TRBV23-1	-	CASSRTGQGSNQPQHF	TGCGCCAGCAGCCGAACGGGACAGGGGAGCAATCAGCCCCAGCATTTT
-	TRBJ1-4	TRBV9	many	CASSVGAATNEKLFF	TGTGCCAGCAGCGTAGGGGCGGCAACTAATGAAAAACTGTTTTTT
-	TRBJ2-7	TRBV7-8	many	CASSLLSSSYEQYF	TGTGCCAGCAGCCTGTTGTCCAGCTCCTACGAGCAGTACTTC
-	TRBJ2-1	TRBV11-2	-	CASSLDFAEVQFF	TGTGCCAGCAGCTTAGATTTCGCGGAAGTACAGTTCTTC
TRBD1	TRBJ2-5	TRBV12-3/TRBV12-4	few	CASSLLTGTETQYF	TGTGCCAGCAGTCTACTGACAGGGACCGAGACCCAGTACTTC
TRBD1	TRBJ1-5	TRBV7-2	many	CASQGAGQGSQPQHF	TGTGCCAGTCAGGGGGCCGGACAGGGTAGTCAGCCCCAGCATTTT
TRBD2	TRBJ2-3	TRBV12-3/TRBV12-4	-	CASSFSLAADTQYF	TGTGCCAGCAGTTTCTCTCTAGCGGCAGATACGCAGTATTTT
-	TRBJ1-1	TRBV29-1	-	CSVSRGQANTEAFF	TGCAGCGTTTCCCGGGGGCAAGCGAACACTGAAGCTTTCTTT
-	TRBJ1-1	TRBV27	many	CASSSTANTEAFF	TGTGCCAGCAGCTCGACAGCGAACACTGAAGCTTTCTTT
TRBD2	TRBJ2-1	TRBV5-1	-	CASSVRGGQSSYNEQFF	TGCGCCAGCAGCGTCCGGGGAGGGCAAAGCTCCTACAATGAGCAGTTCTTC
TRBD1	TRBJ2-1	TRBV5-1	-	CASSLRTPWDSEQFF	TGCGCCAGCAGCTTGAGGACACCCTGGGACAGTGAGCAGTTCTTC
-	TRBJ2-5	TRBV24-1	few	CATSDYGETQETQYF	TGTGCCACCAGTGATTACGGGGAGACCCAAGAGACCCAGTACTTC
TRBD1	TRBJ2-2	TRBV2	many	CASTMDRGGTGELFF	TGTGCCAGCACCATGGACAGGGGAGGCACCGGGGAGCTGTTTTTT
TRBD2	TRBJ2-3	TRBV24-1	-	CATETSGGRGDTQYF	TGTGCCACCGAGACTAGCGGGGGGAGGGGAGATACGCAGTATTTT
TRBD1	TRBJ2-5	TRBV12-3/TRBV12-4	few	CASSKVQGAFETQYF	TGTGCCAGCAGTAAAGTACAGGGGGCTTTTGAGACCCAGTACTTC
-	TRBJ2-2	TRBV12-3/TRBV12-4	many	CASSLTDPIHGELFF	TGTGCCAGCTCCCTGACAGATCCTATTCACGGGGAGCTGTTTTTT
-	TRBJ2-3	TRBV5-5	-	CASKPQGPTDTQYF	TGTGCCAGCAAACCCCAGGGACCGACAGATACGCAGTATTTT
-	TRBJ1-1	TRBV4-1	few	CASSQDPMGGRGTEAFF	TGCGCCAGCAGCCAAGATCCCATGGGGGGACGGGGGACTGAAGCTTTCTTT
-	TRBJ2-2	TRBV28	few	CASSPGGPSAGELFF	TGTGCCAGCAGCCCCGGGGGGCCTAGCGCCGGGGAGCTGTTTTTT
-	TRBJ2-7	TRBV13	many	CASTPPNSAYEQYF	TGTGCCAGCACCCCCCCGAACAGCGCCTACGAGCAGTACTTC
-	TRBJ2-7	TRBV27	-	CASRTGASNEQYF	TGTGCCAGCAGAACAGGAGCAAGCAACGAGCAGTACTTC
-	TRBJ2-3	TRBV6-2/TRBV6-3	-	CASSSASWDTQYF	TGTGCCAGCAGTTCCGCGAGTTGGGATACGCAGTATTTT
-	TRBJ2-3	TRBV20-1	few	CSAKTDPRTDTQYF	TGCAGTGCTAAGACCGATCCACGCACAGATACGCAGTATTTT
-	TRBJ1-2	TRBV7-2	few	CASSFEGDDYGYTF	TGTGCCAGCAGCTTTGAAGGGGACGACTATGGCTACACCTTC
-	TRBJ1-2	TRBV29-1	many	CSVDPHPVYGYTF	TGCAGCGTTGACCCCCATCCAGTCTATGGCTACACCTTC
-	TRBJ2-5	TRBV2	-	CASTEFGTLETQYF	TGTGCCAGCACCGAATTTGGGACCCTTGAGACCCAGTACTTC
-	TRBJ2-7	TRBV19	-	CASRARRSSYEQYF	TGTGCCAGTCGGGCCAGGCGGAGCTCCTACGAGCAGTACTTC
-	TRBJ2-3	TRBV9	many	CASSVGTTSTDTQYF	TGTGCCAGCAGCGTTGGGACAACTAGCACAGATACGCAGTATTTT
-	TRBJ2-7	TRBV5-1	many	CASSLPSPNYEQYF	TGCGCCAGCAGCTTGCCATCCCCGAACTACGAGCAGTACTTC
-	TRBJ2-7	TRBV28	-	CASSGRYEQYF	TGTGCCAGCAGCGGCAGGTACGAGCAGTACTTC
TRBD1	TRBJ1-3	TRBV12-3/TRBV12-4	-	CASSPSGGVGNTIYF	TGTGCCAGCAGCCCCTCAGGGGGCGTTGGAAACACCATATATTTT
TRBD2	TRBJ2-5	TRBV2	few	CANSGLSQETQYF	TGTGCCAACTCGGGACTATCACAAGAGACCCAGTACTTC
TRBD1	TRBJ1-5	TRBV19	medium-sized	CASSLTGDQPQHF	TGTGCCAGTAGCCTTACAGGGGATCAGCCCCAGCATTTT
-	TRBJ1-2	TRBV20-1	-	CSARDLGSYGYTF	TGCAGTGCTAGAGATCTAGGGTCCTATGGCTACACCTTC
-	TRBJ1-1	TRBV3-1	many	CASSQDLDRTEAFF	TGTGCCAGCAGCCAAGATCTTGACAGAACTGAAGCTTTCTTT